The sequence of this T cell receptor (beta chain) was determined in a study of control samples from healthy donors and cancer patients. The table came from immunoSEQ multiplex PCR; TCRdb's copy has only in-frame clones and leaves some out. The sample lists 150,000 to 200,000 clones, around 90% seen once, with around 1.4% in the top ten. Germline V lookup: CDR1 KGHDR, CDR2 SFDVKD. Trimming cost V 2 bases and J 4 bases, with 13 bases left between them. The CDR3 covers 15 residues. This clone occurred once. The V call is TRBV24-1, the J call TRBJ1-2, with a weak D call TRBD1 (6 bases). The sample comprised blood. This TCR was sampled from a woman in her forties or fifties in good health. Here the CDR3 reads CATSDSRQDSYGYTF. In DNA, the CDR3 is TGTGCCACCAGTGATTCGAGACAGGACTCCTATGGCTACACCTTC.